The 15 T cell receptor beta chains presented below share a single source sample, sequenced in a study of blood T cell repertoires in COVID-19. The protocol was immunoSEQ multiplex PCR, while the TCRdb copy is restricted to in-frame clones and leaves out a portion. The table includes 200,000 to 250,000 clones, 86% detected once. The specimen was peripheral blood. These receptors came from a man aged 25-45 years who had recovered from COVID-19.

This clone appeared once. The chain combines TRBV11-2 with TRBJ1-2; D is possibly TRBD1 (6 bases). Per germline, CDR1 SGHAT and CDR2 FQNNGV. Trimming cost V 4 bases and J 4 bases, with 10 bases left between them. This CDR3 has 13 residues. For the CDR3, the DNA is TGTGCCAGCAGCTATGGGGGCCGCTATGGCTACACCTTC. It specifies CASSYGGRYGYTF.

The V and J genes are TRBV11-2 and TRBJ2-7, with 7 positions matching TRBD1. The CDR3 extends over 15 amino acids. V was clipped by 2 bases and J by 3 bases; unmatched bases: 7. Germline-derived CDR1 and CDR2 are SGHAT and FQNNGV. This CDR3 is CASSLITGDSYEQYF. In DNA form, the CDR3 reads TGTGCCAGCAGCTTAATTACAGGGGACAGCTACGAGCAGTACTTC.

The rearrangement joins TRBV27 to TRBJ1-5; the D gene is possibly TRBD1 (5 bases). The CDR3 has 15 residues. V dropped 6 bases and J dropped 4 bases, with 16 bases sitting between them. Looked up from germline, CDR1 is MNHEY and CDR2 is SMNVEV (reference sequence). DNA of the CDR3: TGTGCCAGCAGCCCAGTGACAGTGATAAATCAGCCCCAGCATTTT. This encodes CASSPVTVINQPQHF.

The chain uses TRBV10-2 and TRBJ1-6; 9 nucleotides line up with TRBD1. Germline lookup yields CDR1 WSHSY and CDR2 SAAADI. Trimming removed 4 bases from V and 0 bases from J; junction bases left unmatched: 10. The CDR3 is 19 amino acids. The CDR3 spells CASSGPGTGQSSYNSPLHF. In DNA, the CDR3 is TGCGCCAGCAGTGGACCGGGGACAGGGCAGAGCTCCTATAATTCACCCCTCCACTTT.

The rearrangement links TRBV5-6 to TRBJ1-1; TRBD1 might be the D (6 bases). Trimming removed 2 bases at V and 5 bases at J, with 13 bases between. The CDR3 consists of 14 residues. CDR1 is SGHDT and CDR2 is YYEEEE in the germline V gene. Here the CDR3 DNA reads TGTGCCAGCAGCTTACAGGGCCTCGGGACTGAAGCTTTCTTT. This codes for CASSLQGLGTEAFF. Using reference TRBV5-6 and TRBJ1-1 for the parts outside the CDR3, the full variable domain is DAGVTQSPTHLIKTRGQQVTLRCSPKSGHDTVSWYQQALGQGPQFIFQYYEEEERQRGNFPDRFSGHQFPNYSSELNVNALLLGDSALYLCASSLQGLGTEAFFGQGTRLTVV.

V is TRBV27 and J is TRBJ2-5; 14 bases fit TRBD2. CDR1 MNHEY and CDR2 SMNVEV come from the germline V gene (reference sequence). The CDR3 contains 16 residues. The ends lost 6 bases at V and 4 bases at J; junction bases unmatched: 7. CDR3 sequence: CASRSSGLAGVETQYF. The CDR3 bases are TGTGCCAGCAGATCGTCGGGACTAGCGGGGGTAGAGACCCAGTACTTC.

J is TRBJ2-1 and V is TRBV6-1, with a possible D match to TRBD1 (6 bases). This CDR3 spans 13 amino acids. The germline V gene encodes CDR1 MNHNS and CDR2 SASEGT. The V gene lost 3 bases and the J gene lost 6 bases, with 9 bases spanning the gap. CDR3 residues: CASSEYRVNEQFF. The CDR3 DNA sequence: TGTGCCAGCAGTGAGTACAGGGTCAATGAGCAGTTCTTC.

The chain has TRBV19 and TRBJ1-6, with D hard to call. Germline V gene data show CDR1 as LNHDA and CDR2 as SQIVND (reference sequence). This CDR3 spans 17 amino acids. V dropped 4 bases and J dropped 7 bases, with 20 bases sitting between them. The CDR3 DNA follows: TGTGCCAGTAGTAGCCCGACGGGATTAATAAGCAATTCACCCCTCCACTTT. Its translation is CASSSPTGLISNSPLHF.

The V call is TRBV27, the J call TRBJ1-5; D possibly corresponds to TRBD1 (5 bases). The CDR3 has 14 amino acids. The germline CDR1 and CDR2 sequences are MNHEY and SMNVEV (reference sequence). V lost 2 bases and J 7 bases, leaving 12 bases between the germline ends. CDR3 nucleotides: TGTGCCAGCAGTTTAGGGCCAGGGAACCAGCCCCAGCATTTT. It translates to CASSLGPGNQPQHF.

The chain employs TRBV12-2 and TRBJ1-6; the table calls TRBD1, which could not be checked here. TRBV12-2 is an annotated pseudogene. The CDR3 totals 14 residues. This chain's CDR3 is CASRPTGVGSPLHF. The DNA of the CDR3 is TGTGCAAGTCGCCCAACAGGGGTGGGTTCACCCCTCCACTTT.

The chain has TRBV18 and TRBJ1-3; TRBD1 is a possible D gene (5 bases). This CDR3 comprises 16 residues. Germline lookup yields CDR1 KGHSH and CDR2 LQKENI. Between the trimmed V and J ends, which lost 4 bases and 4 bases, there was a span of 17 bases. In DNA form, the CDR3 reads TGTGCCAGCTCACAGCGACTGGGGGGTGCAGGAAACACCATATATTTT. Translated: CASSQRLGGAGNTIYF.

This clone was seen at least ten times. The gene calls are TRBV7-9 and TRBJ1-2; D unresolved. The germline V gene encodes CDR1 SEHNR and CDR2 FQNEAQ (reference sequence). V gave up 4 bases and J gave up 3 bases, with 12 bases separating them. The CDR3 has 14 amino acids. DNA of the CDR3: TGTGCCAGCAGCTCCTGGGAGAGCTACTATGGCTACACCTTC. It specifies CASSSWESYYGYTF.

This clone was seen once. CDR3 loop: CASSGRGGQETQYF. The CDR3 coding sequence is TGTGCCAGCAGCGGGCGGGGGGGCCAAGAGACCCAGTACTTC. The chain couples TRBV6-5 to TRBJ2-5; 9 bases match TRBD2. This CDR3 spans 14 amino acids. Germline CDR1 is MNHEY and CDR2 is SVGAGI. V lost 6 bases and J lost 1; bases outside the gene matches: 3.

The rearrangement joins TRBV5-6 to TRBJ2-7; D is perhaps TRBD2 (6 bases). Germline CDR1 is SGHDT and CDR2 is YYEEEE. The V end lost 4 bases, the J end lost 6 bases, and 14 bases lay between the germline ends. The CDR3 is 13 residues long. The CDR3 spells CASSPAGFGEQYF. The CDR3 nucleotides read TGTGCCAGCAGCCCGGCGGGATTTGGCGAGCAGTACTTC. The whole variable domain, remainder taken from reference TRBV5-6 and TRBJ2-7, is DAGVTQSPTHLIKTRGQQVTLRCSPKSGHDTVSWYQQALGQGPQFIFQYYEEEERQRGNFPDRFSGHQFPNYSSELNVNALLLGDSALYLCASSPAGFGEQYFGPGTRLTVT.

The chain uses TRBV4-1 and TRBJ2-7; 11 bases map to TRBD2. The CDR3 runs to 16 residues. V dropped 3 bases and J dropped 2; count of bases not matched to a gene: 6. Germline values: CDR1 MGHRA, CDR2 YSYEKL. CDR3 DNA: TGCGCCAGCAGCCAGCTACTAGCGGGGGTTGCCTACGAGCAGTACTTC. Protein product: CASSQLLAGVAYEQYF.